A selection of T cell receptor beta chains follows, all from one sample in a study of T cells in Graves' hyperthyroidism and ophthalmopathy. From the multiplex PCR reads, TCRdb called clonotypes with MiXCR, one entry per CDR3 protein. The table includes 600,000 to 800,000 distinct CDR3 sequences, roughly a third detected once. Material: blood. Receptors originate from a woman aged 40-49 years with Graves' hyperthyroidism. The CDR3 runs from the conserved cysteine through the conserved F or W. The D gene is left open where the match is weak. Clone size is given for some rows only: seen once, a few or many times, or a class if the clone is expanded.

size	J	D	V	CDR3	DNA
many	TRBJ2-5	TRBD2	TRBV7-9	CASSLGLAGGGETQYF	TGTGCCAGCAGCTTAGGACTAGCGGGGGGTGGAGAGACCCAGTACTTC
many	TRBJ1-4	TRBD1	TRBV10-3	CAIQGAMDEKLFF	TGTGCCATCCAGGGGGCGATGGACGAAAAACTGTTTTTT
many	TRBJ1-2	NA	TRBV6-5	CASKYSGYTF	TGTGCCAGCAAGTACTCTGGCTACACCTTC
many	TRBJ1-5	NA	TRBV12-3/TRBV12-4	CASTLEVNQPQHF	TGTGCCAGCACCCTGGAGGTTAATCAGCCCCAGCATTTT
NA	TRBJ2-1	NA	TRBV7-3	CASSDPVGDEQFF	TGTGCCAGCAGCGACCCAGTTGGGGACGAGCAGTTCTTC
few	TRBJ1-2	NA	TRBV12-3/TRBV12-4	CASRMGWGYTF	TGTGCCAGCAGGATGGGTTGGGGCTACACCTTC
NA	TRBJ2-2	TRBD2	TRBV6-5	CASSLNLGLAATGELFF	TGTGCCAGCAGTTTGAATTTGGGGCTAGCGGCCACCGGGGAGCTGTTTTTT
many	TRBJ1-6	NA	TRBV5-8	CARGHYNSPLHF	TGTGCCAGGGGACACTATAATTCACCCCTCCACTTT
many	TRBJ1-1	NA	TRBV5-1	CASSFAVNTEAFF	TGCGCCAGCAGCTTCGCAGTGAACACTGAAGCTTTCTTT
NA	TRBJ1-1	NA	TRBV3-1	CASSLRGGARDTEAFF	TGTGCCAGCAGCCTCCGGGGCGGGGCGCGGGACACTGAAGCTTTCTTT
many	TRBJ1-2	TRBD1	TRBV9	CASSAGGADYGYTF	TGTGCCAGCAGCGCAGGGGGCGCGGACTATGGCTACACCTTC
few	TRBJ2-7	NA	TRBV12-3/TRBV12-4	CASRPEGPVSSYEQYF	TGTGCCAGCCGCCCCGAGGGTCCGGTCAGCTCCTACGAGCAGTACTTC